Following are 22 T cell receptor beta chains from one sample sequenced in a study of radiation and T cells in renal cell carcinoma. The protocol was immunoSEQ multiplex PCR, while the TCRdb copy is restricted to in-frame clones and leaves out a portion. The profile shows roughly 120,000 clones, roughly 85% of them singletons. Indicated time point: baseline pretreatment blood. The treatment denotes: 15 Gy SBRT to primary tumor, nephrectomy 4 weeks later. The sample consisted of blood, taken from a patient whose treatment included radiotherapy and nephrectomy. The source of these receptors is a woman in her sixties with renal cell carcinoma.

The rearrangement joins TRBV11-1 to TRBJ2-1; possibly TRBD2 for D (6 bases). CDR1 is SGHAT and CDR2 is FQDESV in the germline V gene (reference sequence). There are 16 residues in the CDR3. V lost 5 bases and J 0 bases, leaving 14 bases between the germline ends. The CDR3 nucleotides read TGTGCCAGCAGCCGACAACTAGCCAACTCCTACAATGAGCAGTTCTTC. Translation: CASSRQLANSYNEQFF.

The genes are TRBV5-8 and TRBJ1-2, with D possibly matching TRBD1 (5 bases). The CDR3 extends over 14 amino acids. V dropped 2 bases and J dropped 1 base, with 9 bases sitting between them. Germline V gene data show CDR1 as SGHTS and CDR2 as YDEGEE. The CDR3 reads CASSLGQNNYGYTF. DNA for the CDR3: TGTGCCAGCAGCTTAGGACAAAATAACTATGGCTACACCTTC.

The V and J genes are TRBV7-9 and TRBJ2-7, with 8 bases lining up with TRBD2. In germline, CDR1 is SEHNR, CDR2 FQNEAQ (reference sequence). This CDR3 region has 14 residues. V dropped 5 bases and J dropped 3; count of bases not matched to a gene: 6. Here the CDR3 DNA reads TGTGCCAGCAGCCCCGGGGGGGGAAACTACGAGCAGTACTTC. Its translation is CASSPGGGNYEQYF.

V gene TRBV7-2 combines with J gene TRBJ2-7, with D unresolved. The germline V gene has CDR1 SGHTA and CDR2 FQGNSA. Trimming left V 0 bases short and J 7 bases short, with 13 bases between. The CDR3 contains 14 residues. In nucleotides, the CDR3 is TGTGCCAGCAGCTTAGCAGGACCGCAGTCGGAGCAGTACTTC. This encodes CASSLAGPQSEQYF.

This clone was found a few times. The chain couples TRBV19 to TRBJ2-7; D is uncertain. Trimming shortened V by 4 bases and J by 2 bases, and 12 bases separated the two germline ends. Germline V gene lookup returns CDR1 LNHDA and CDR2 SQIVND (reference sequence). The CDR3 is made up of 14 amino acids. The CDR3 coding sequence is TGTGCCAGTAGTACTTTCCCCATCCCCTACGAGCAGTACTTC. Protein product: CASSTFPIPYEQYF. Combining the CDR3 with reference TRBV19 and TRBJ2-7 gives the whole variable domain DGGITQSPKYLFRKEGQNVTLSCEQNLNHDAMYWYRQDPGQGLRLIYYSQIVNDFQKGDIAEGYSVSREKKESFPLTVTSAQKNPTAFYLCASSTFPIPYEQYFGPGTRLTVT.

The chain combines TRBV5-4 with TRBJ2-2, with D maybe TRBD1 (6 bases). Between the trimmed V and J ends, which lost 1 base and 5 bases, there was a span of 12 bases. CDR3 length: 15 residues. Germline loops: CDR1 SGHNT, CDR2 YYREEE (reference sequence). The CDR3 loop is CASSLSLGGTGELFF. The CDR3 DNA is TGTGCCAGCAGCTTGAGCCTAGGGGGAACCGGGGAGCTGTTTTTT.

The chain couples TRBV5-1 to TRBJ2-5, with D unresolved. Per germline, CDR1 SGHRS and CDR2 YFSETQ. Trimming left V 2 bases short and J 1 base short, with 9 bases between. The CDR3 runs 14 residues. The CDR3 reads CASSLKDGQETQYF. The CDR3 bases are TGCGCCAGCAGCTTAAAGGACGGCCAAGAGACCCAGTACTTC. Using reference TRBV5-1 and TRBJ2-5 for the parts outside the CDR3, the full variable domain is KAGVTQTPRYLIKTRGQQVTLSCSPISGHRSVSWYQQTPGQGLQFLFEYFSETQRNKGNFPGRFSGRQFSNSRSEMNVSTLELGDSALYLCASSLKDGQETQYFGPGTRLLVL.

The chain uses TRBV9 and TRBJ1-6, with D possibly being TRBD1 (6 bases). V lost 4 bases to trimming and J lost 9 bases, with 17 bases between them. This CDR3 has 15 amino acids. Germline V gene data show CDR1 as SGDLS and CDR2 as YYNGEE. CDR3 sequence (DNA): TGTGCCAGCAGCAAACCGGGACATGAAGGTTCACCCCTCCACTTT. Encoded protein: CASSKPGHEGSPLHF.

The genes are TRBV9 and TRBJ1-4; perhaps TRBD1 as D (5 bases). The germline V gene has CDR1 SGDLS and CDR2 YYNGEE. V lost 0 bases and J lost 7, with 10 bases in between. CDR3 size: 14 residues. The CDR3 DNA reads TGTGCCAGCAGCGTAGGGACATCCGGTGAAAAACTGTTTTTT. This encodes CASSVGTSGEKLFF.

This chain links TRBV29-1 with TRBJ2-3; TRBD2 agrees at 9 bases. The J segment lost 5 bases and the V segment lost 5 bases, leaving 8 bases of the junction unmatched. The CDR3 contains 14 residues. Germline loops: CDR1 SQVTM, CDR2 ANQGSEA. CDR3 coding DNA: TGCAGCGTTCTCCTAGCGGGAACACAAGATACGCAGTATTTT. It encodes CSVLLAGTQDTQYF.

V gene TRBV5-1 combines with J gene TRBJ1-4; possible D gene TRBD1, 5 bases. The CDR3 covers 14 residues. Germline V lookup: CDR1 SGHRS, CDR2 YFSETQ. With 4 bases removed from V and 7 bases from J, the gap between germline ends came to 14 bases. CDR3 sequence (DNA): TGCGCCAGCAGCGGGGGGGACGCGGGTGAAAAACTGTTTTTT. It translates to CASSGGDAGEKLFF.

This chain joins TRBV19 and TRBJ2-1; D might be TRBD1 (5 bases). Germline assignment: CDR1 LNHDA and CDR2 SQIVND (reference sequence). V gave up 4 bases and J gave up 3 bases, with 10 bases separating them. The CDR3 consists of 14 residues. The CDR3 is CASSTYRNYNEQFF. The CDR3 DNA sequence: TGTGCCAGTAGTACTTACAGGAACTACAATGAGCAGTTCTTC. The full variable domain, rest sourced from reference TRBV19 and TRBJ2-1, is DGGITQSPKYLFRKEGQNVTLSCEQNLNHDAMYWYRQDPGQGLRLIYYSQIVNDFQKGDIAEGYSVSREKKESFPLTVTSAQKNPTAFYLCASSTYRNYNEQFFGPGTRLTVL.

The rearrangement uses TRBV7-3 and TRBJ2-7; maybe TRBD2 (6 bases). Germline CDR1 is SGHTA and CDR2 is FQGTGA. This CDR3 contains 15 residues. Trimming pared 0 bases from V and 5 bases from J, leaving 14 bases between. Written as DNA, the CDR3 is TGTGCCAGCAGCTTAACGCGACTAGTCCCCCACGAGCAGTACTTC. Translated, it gives CASSLTRLVPHEQYF.

In nucleotides, the CDR3 is TGTGCCAGCAGTTTACGGCTAGCGCAAGATACGCAGTATTTT. Its protein product is CASSLRLAQDTQYF. The V call is TRBV28, the J call TRBJ2-3; maybe TRBD2 (6 bases). The CDR3 totals 14 residues. Germline V gives CDR1 MDHEN, CDR2 SYDVKM. Trimming took 2 bases from V and 5 from J, leaving 11 bases between them.

The gene calls are TRBV5-6 and TRBJ1-1, with 7 bases matching TRBD1. Germline V gene sequence: CDR1 SGHDT, CDR2 YYEEEE. Unmatched junction bases numbered 5, after V lost 3 bases and J lost 3 bases. The length of the CDR3 is 14 residues. Here the CDR3 reads CASSSDREDTEAFF. Here the CDR3 DNA reads TGTGCCAGCAGCTCCGACAGGGAGGACACTGAAGCTTTCTTT. The whole variable domain, filled in from reference TRBV5-6 and TRBJ1-1, reads DAGVTQSPTHLIKTRGQQVTLRCSPKSGHDTVSWYQQALGQGPQFIFQYYEEEERQRGNFPDRFSGHQFPNYSSELNVNALLLGDSALYLCASSSDREDTEAFFGQGTRLTVV.

The chain has TRBV5-5 and TRBJ1-5; TRBD1 aligns across 7 bases. There are 14 residues in the CDR3. The germline CDR1 and CDR2 sequences are SGHKS and YYEKEE (reference sequence). The J segment lost 4 bases and the V segment lost 4 bases, leaving 5 bases of the junction unmatched. The CDR3 loop reads CASSPGQRNQPQHF. The CDR3 bases are TGTGCCAGCAGCCCGGGACAGCGGAATCAGCCCCAGCATTTT.

This clone was counted between two and nine times. This sequence joins TRBV7-6 and TRBJ2-1; D gene ambiguous. With 0 bases removed from V and 2 bases from J, the gap between germline ends came to 11 bases. This CDR3 is built from 16 residues. Germline values: CDR1 SGHVS, CDR2 FNYEAQ. CDR3 in amino acids: CASSLASWRTYNEQFF. The DNA of the CDR3 is TGTGCCAGCAGCTTAGCCTCGTGGAGAACCTACAATGAGCAGTTCTTC.

The chain joins TRBV7-9 to TRBJ2-3; D unresolved. The CDR3 extends over 13 amino acids. Per the germline V gene, CDR1 is SEHNR and CDR2 is FQNEAQ (reference sequence). V lost 0 bases and J 2 bases, leaving 3 bases between the germline ends. CDR3 region: CASSLAPTDTQYF. Written as DNA, the CDR3 is TGTGCCAGCAGCTTAGCTCCCACAGATACGCAGTATTTT.

The chain recombines TRBV6-5 with TRBJ2-2; 10 positions match TRBD2. Germline values: CDR1 MNHEY, CDR2 SVGAGI. J gave up 6 bases and V 6 bases, and 7 bases lay outside the gene matches. CDR3 length: 15 residues. The DNA for the CDR3 is TGTGCCAGCAGACGAACTACTAGCGGGGCCGGGGAGCTGTTTTTT. Its protein is CASRRTTSGAGELFF.

V gene TRBV5-4 combines with J gene TRBJ1-3; 9 nucleotides align to TRBD1. The CDR3 has 17 amino acids. Germline assignment: CDR1 SGHNT and CDR2 YYREEE (reference sequence). V gave up 0 bases and J gave up 4 bases; unmatched junction bases: 8. CDR3 coding DNA: TGTGCCAGCAGCTTGGGAGGTCCCGGGACAGGGGGAAACACCATATATTTT. Its translation is CASSLGGPGTGGNTIYF.

The chain carries TRBV19 and TRBJ2-1, with 9 bases identical to TRBD2. Germline-derived CDR1 and CDR2 are LNHDA and SQIVND (reference sequence). The V gene end was trimmed by 5 bases and the J gene end by 0 bases; junction bases not matched to a gene: 8. This CDR3 is 17 amino acids long. This CDR3 reads CASSLAGYRSSYNEQFF. DNA of the CDR3: TGTGCCAGTAGTCTAGCGGGGTATCGCAGCTCCTACAATGAGCAGTTCTTC.

The V call is TRBV15, the J call TRBJ1-6; possible D gene TRBD1, 5 bases. CDR1 is LNHNV and CDR2 is YYDKDF in the germline V gene (reference sequence). The CDR3 extends over 13 amino acids. V lost 9 bases to trimming and J lost 5 bases, with 11 bases between them. The CDR3 region is CATAGQNNSPLHF. CDR3 DNA sequence: TGTGCCACGGCAGGACAAAATAATTCACCCCTCCACTTT.